The entry below describes one T cell receptor beta chain. Antigen specificity is unknown. This sample was included in a study of T cell repertoires in cytomegalovirus infection. Study information: The public TCR beta signatures pointed to both CMV infection and matching HLA type. Broader study findings: The ex vivo response was dominated by HLA-C-restricted CMV-specific TCR beta clonotypes.

TCRdb fed the reads into MiXCR, producing one record per CDR3 protein. In the table there are 600,000 to 700,000 distinct CDR3 sequences, roughly 30% of which are singletons. The germline gives CDR1 MDHEN, CDR2 SYDVKM. The CDR3 has 16 residues. Trimming took off 6 bases at V and 0 bases at J, with 15 bases between the two ends. The V and J genes are TRBV28 and TRBJ1-3; possible D gene TRBD1, 5 bases. This TCR derives from a human donor in good health (CMV status not recorded). Some clones in this sample may be carry-over from other donors' samples. Here the sequenced sample was cultured PBMCs, taken from culture after CMV antigen stimulation. CDR3 region: CASRAPGRRSGNTIYF. The DNA of the CDR3 is TGTGCCAGCAGGGCTCCGGGACGGCGCTCTGGAAACACCATATATTTT.